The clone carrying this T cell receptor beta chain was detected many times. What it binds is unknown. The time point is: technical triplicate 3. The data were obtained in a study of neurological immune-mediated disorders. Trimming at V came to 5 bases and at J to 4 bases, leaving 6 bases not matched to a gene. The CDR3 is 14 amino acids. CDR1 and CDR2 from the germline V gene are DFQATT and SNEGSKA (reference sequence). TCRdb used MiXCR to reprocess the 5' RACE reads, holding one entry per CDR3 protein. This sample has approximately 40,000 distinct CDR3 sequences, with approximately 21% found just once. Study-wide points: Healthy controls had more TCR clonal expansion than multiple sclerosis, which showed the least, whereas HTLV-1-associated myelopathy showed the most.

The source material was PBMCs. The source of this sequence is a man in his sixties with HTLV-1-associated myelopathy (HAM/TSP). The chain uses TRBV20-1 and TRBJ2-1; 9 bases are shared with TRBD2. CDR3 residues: CSASLAGLYNEQFF. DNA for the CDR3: TGCAGTGCTTCCCTAGCGGGACTTTACAATGAGCAGTTCTTC.